Given below is one T cell receptor beta chain in context. Its antigen is unidentified. This record belongs to a study of early T cells in non-severe SARS-CoV-2 infection. Study background: The sequenced material was bulk RNA from unsorted whole blood, and its chains were unpaired. Study-level findings and limits: Matching results from VDJdb favored anti-spike CD8 responses, leaving private and CD4 specificities undetected.

Individual cDNA molecules received unique molecular identifiers. Via MiXCR, TCRdb re-called the 5' RACE reads, giving one row per CDR3 protein. The table lists around 77,000 distinct CDR3 sequences, about 5% of them singletons. The CDR3 extends over 13 amino acids. In germline, CDR1 is MDHEN, CDR2 SYDVKM. V trimming: 6 bases; J trimming: 7 bases; junction bases outside the gene matches: 7. The receptor was isolated from an adult who was a healthcare worker with PCR-confirmed SARS-CoV-2 infection or an uninfected control (not recorded which). V gene TRBV28 combines with J gene TRBJ1-1; TRBD1 agrees at 8 bases. The specimen was whole blood, collected at baseline. DNA for the CDR3: TGTGCCAGCAGACGGACAGGGTTCCATGAAGCTTTCTTT. It encodes CASRRTGFHEAFF.